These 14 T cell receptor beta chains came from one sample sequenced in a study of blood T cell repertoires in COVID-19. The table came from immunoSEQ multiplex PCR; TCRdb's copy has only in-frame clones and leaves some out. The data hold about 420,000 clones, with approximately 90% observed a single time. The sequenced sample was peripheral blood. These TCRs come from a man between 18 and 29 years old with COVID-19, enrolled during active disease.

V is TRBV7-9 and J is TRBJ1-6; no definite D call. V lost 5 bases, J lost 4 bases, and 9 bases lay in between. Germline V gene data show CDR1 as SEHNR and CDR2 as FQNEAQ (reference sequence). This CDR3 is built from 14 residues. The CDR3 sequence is CASSPEVYNSPLHF. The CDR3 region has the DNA TGTGCCAGCAGCCCTGAGGTTTATAATTCACCCCTCCACTTT. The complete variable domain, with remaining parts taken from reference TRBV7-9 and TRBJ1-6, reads DTGVSQNPRHKITKRGQNVTFRCDPISEHNRLYWYRQTLGQGPEFLTYFQNEAQLEKSRLLSDRFSAERPKGSFSTLEIQRTEQGDSAMYLCASSPEVYNSPLHFGNGTRLTVT.

CDR3: CASSLEGVTYEQYF. CDR3 bases: TGTGCCAGCAGCTTAGAGGGAGTAACCTACGAGCAGTACTTC. The chain couples TRBV7-2 to TRBJ2-7; D possibly corresponds to TRBD2 (5 bases). This CDR3 spans 14 amino acids. Germline V lookup: CDR1 SGHTA, CDR2 FQGNSA. The V end lost 1 base, the J end lost 2 bases, and 9 bases lay between the germline ends.

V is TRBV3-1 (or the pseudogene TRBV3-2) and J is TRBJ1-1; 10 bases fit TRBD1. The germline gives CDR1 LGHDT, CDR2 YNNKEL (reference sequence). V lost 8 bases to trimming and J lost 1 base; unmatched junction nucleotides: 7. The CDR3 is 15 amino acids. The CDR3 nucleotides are TGTGCCAGCTTGGGCCGGGACAGGGGGAACACTGAAGCTTTCTTT. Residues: CASLGRDRGNTEAFF.

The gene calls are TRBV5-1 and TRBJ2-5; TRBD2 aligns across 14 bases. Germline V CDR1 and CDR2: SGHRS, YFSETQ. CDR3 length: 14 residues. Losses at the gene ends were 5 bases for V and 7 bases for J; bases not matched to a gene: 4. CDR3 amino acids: CASRPGTSGGTQYF. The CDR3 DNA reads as TGCGCCAGCAGGCCCGGGACTAGCGGGGGGACCCAGTACTTC.

The CDR3 nucleotides are TGTGCCAGCAGCCCCGACAGGGGATATTCACCCCTCCACTTT. Translated, it gives CASSPDRGYSPLHF. This chain joins TRBV5-4 and TRBJ1-6, with 8 bases identical to TRBD1. Germline V gives CDR1 SGHNT, CDR2 YYREEE (reference sequence). V dropped 4 bases and J dropped 8; count of bases not matched to a gene: 5. CDR3 length: 14 amino acids. The full variable domain, in which reference TRBV5-4 and TRBJ1-6 provide the parts outside the CDR3, is ETGVTQSPTHLIKTRGQQVTLRCSSQSGHNTVSWYQQALGQGPQFIFQYYREEENGRGNFPPRFSGLQFPNYSSELNVNALELDDSALYLCASSPDRGYSPLHFGNGTRLTVT.

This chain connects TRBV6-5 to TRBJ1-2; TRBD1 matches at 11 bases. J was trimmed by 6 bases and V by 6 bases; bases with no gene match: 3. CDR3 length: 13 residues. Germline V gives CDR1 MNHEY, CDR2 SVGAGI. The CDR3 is CASRRTGGDGYTF. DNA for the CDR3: TGTGCCAGCAGAAGGACAGGGGGCGATGGCTACACCTTC.

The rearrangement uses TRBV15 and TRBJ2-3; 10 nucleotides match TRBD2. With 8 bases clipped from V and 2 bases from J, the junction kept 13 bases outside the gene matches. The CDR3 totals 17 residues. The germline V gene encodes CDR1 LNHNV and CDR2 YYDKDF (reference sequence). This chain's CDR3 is CATRTLAGGVNTDTQYF. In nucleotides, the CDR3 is TGTGCCACCCGAACCTTAGCGGGGGGAGTAAACACAGATACGCAGTATTTT.

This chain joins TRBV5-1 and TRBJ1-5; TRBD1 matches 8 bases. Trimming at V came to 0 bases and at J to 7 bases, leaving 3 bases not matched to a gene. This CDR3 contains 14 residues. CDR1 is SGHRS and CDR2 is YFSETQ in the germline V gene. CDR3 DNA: TGCGCCAGCAGCTTGGAGGCAGGGGGCCAGCCCCAGCATTTT. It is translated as CASSLEAGGQPQHF.

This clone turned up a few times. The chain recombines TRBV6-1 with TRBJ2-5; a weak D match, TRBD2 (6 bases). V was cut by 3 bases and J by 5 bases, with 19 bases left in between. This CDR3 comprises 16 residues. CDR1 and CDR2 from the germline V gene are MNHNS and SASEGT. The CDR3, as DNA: TGTGCCAGCAGTGAGGGAGGCGTAGGACCGGGGGAGACCCAGTACTTC. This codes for CASSEGGVGPGETQYF.

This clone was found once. As DNA, the CDR3 is TGTGCCAGCAGAGAACGGGATCCTCATAATTCACCCCTCCACTTT. This encodes CASRERDPHNSPLHF. The chain has TRBV5-6 and TRBJ1-6; no definite D call. Between the trimmed V and J ends, which lost 5 bases and 5 bases, there was a span of 14 bases. The CDR3 has 15 residues. The germline CDR1 and CDR2 sequences are SGHDT and YYEEEE. Filled out from reference TRBV5-6 and TRBJ1-6, the complete variable domain reads DAGVTQSPTHLIKTRGQQVTLRCSPKSGHDTVSWYQQALGQGPQFIFQYYEEEERQRGNFPDRFSGHQFPNYSSELNVNALLLGDSALYLCASRERDPHNSPLHFGNGTRLTVT.

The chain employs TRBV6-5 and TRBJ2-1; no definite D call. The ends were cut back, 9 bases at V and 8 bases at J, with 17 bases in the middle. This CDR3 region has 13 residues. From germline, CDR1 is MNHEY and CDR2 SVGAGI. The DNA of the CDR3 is TGTGCCAGTTCATCGGGTTTTGACGATGAGCAGTTCTTC. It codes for CASSSGFDDEQFF.

The CDR3 DNA reads TGTGCCATCAGCCCATACGGGAGCGGGGGTTACGAGCAGTACTTC. Its translation is CAISPYGSGGYEQYF. The rearrangement joins TRBV10-3 to TRBJ2-7; 8 nucleotides align to TRBD2. The CDR3 sequence is 15 residues long. The V and J ends lost 6 bases and 4 bases, in that order; junction bases with no gene match: 11. Germline CDR1 and CDR2: ENHRY and SYGVKD.

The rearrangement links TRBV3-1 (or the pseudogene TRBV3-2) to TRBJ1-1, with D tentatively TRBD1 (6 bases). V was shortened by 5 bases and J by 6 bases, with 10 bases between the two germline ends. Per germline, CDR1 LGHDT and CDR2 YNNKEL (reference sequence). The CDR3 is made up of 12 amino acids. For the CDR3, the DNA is TGTGCCAGCAGCGCCCGGACAGCTGAAGCTTTCTTT. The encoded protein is CASSARTAEAFF.

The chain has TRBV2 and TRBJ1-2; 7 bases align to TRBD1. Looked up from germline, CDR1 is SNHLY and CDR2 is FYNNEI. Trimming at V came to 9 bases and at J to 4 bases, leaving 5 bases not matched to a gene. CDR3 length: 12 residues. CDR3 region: CASTGTAYGYTF. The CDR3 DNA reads TGTGCCAGTACCGGGACAGCCTATGGCTACACCTTC.